The next 15 T cell receptor beta chains were all read from a single sample in a study of blood T cell repertoires in COVID-19. Repertoires were generated with immunoSEQ multiplex PCR, while TCRdb's copy carries only in-frame clones and drops some. The sample carries approximately 180,000 clones, approximately 83% recorded once. The sample comprised peripheral blood. These receptor sequences come from a woman aged 40 to 50 with COVID-19, enrolled during active disease.

The chain couples TRBV6-5 to TRBJ1-3; 9 bases align to TRBD1. This CDR3 region has 14 residues. Trimming cost V 6 bases and J 3 bases; bases outside gene matches: 3. Germline CDR1 and CDR2: MNHEY and SVGAGI. The CDR3 loop is CASSRDRVGNTIYF. Here the CDR3 DNA reads TGTGCCAGCAGCCGGGACAGGGTTGGAAACACCATATATTTT.

The chain couples TRBV2 to TRBJ2-7; a weak D match, TRBD2 (5 bases). V lost 3 bases, J lost 3 bases, and 9 bases lay in between. The germline V gene encodes CDR1 SNHLY and CDR2 FYNNEI. This CDR3 has 13 amino acids. This CDR3 reads CASSERGLYEQYF. The DNA of the CDR3 is TGTGCCAGCAGTGAGAGAGGGCTCTACGAGCAGTACTTC.

This CDR3 reads CASWDTAKETQYF. The CDR3 DNA follows: TGTGCCAGCTGGGACACCGCGAAGGAGACCCAGTACTTC. The chain combines TRBV28 with TRBJ2-5; TRBD1 might be the D (6 bases). CDR3 length: 13 residues. In germline, CDR1 is MDHEN, CDR2 SYDVKM. The V end lost 8 bases, the J end lost 5 bases, and 15 bases lay between the germline ends.

The chain is built from TRBV2 and TRBJ1-4; D may be TRBD1 (6 bases). V lost 6 bases and J 16 bases, leaving 15 bases between the germline ends. Germline values: CDR1 SNHLY, CDR2 FYNNEI. The CDR3 extends over 11 amino acids. CDR3 DNA: TGTGCCAGCAGGGGGCGGACAGTTCAGTTTTTT. Amino acids: CASRGRTVQFF.

The chain joins TRBV5-1 to TRBJ2-7; D remains ambiguous. Deletions cut 6 bases from V and 0 bases from J, with 16 bases between. Germline V CDR1 and CDR2: SGHRS, YFSETQ. This CDR3 contains 15 residues. The CDR3 nucleotides are TGCGCCAGCACCGGCTTCGGCGGTAGCTCCTACGAGCAGTACTTC. It yields the protein CASTGFGGSSYEQYF.

This chain links TRBV5-8 with TRBJ1-2; D gene unclear. The CDR3 contains 13 residues. Germline CDR1 reads SGHTS; CDR2 reads YDEGEE. V gave up 0 bases and J gave up 2 bases, with 5 bases separating them. In nucleotides, the CDR3 is TGTGCCAGCAGCTTGGGTCCAAACTATGGCTACACCTTC. As protein: CASSLGPNYGYTF.

This clone came up once. The rearrangement uses TRBV5-1 and TRBJ1-2, with D tentatively TRBD1 (6 bases). This CDR3 has 15 residues. Looked up from germline, CDR1 is SGHRS and CDR2 is YFSETQ. The ends were cut back, 4 bases at V and 2 bases at J, with 15 bases in the middle. The CDR3 loop is CASSPPPGVNYGYTF. CDR3 nucleotides: TGCGCCAGCAGCCCACCCCCAGGGGTGAACTATGGCTACACCTTC.

The V call is TRBV5-4, the J call TRBJ1-1; D gene unclear. The CDR3 extends over 13 amino acids. Trimming removed 0 bases at V and 6 bases at J, with 9 bases between. The germline CDR1 and CDR2 sequences are SGHNT and YYREEE (reference sequence). CDR3 nucleotide sequence: TGTGCCAGCAGCTTGGGGAGAGGCGCTGAAGCTTTCTTT. Translation gives CASSLGRGAEAFF. The full variable domain, rest sourced from reference TRBV5-4 and TRBJ1-1, is ETGVTQSPTHLIKTRGQQVTLRCSSQSGHNTVSWYQQALGQGPQFIFQYYREEENGRGNFPPRFSGLQFPNYSSELNVNALELDDSALYLCASSLGRGAEAFFGQGTRLTVV.

The chain couples TRBV4-1 to TRBJ1-1; TRBD1 is a possible D gene (5 bases). The CDR3 runs to 12 residues. The germline V gene has CDR1 MGHRA and CDR2 YSYEKL. V was pared by 2 bases and J by 7 bases, with 8 bases between. The CDR3 sequence is CASSQTGLEAFF. Written as DNA, the CDR3 is TGCGCCAGCAGCCAAACAGGTCTTGAAGCTTTCTTT.

This sequence joins TRBV6-1 and TRBJ2-7, with D uncertain. This CDR3 is built from 15 residues. Trimming shortened V by 2 bases and J by 2 bases, and 13 bases separated the two germline ends. The V gene's germline CDR1 is MNHNS and CDR2 SASEGT. The CDR3 here is CASSEYSTPAYEQYF. For the CDR3, the DNA is TGTGCCAGCAGTGAATATAGTACTCCCGCCTACGAGCAGTACTTC.

This chain links TRBV24-1 with TRBJ2-1, with TRBD2 matching over 9 bases. Germline V lookup: CDR1 KGHDR, CDR2 SFDVKD. The CDR3 is made up of 16 amino acids. The ends lost 4 bases at V and 8 bases at J; junction bases unmatched: 11. This chain's CDR3 is CATSELLAGGLDEQFF. The CDR3 DNA reads as TGTGCCACCAGTGAATTGTTGGCGGGGGGGCTCGATGAGCAGTTCTTC.

This rearrangement joins TRBV20-1 to TRBJ1-2; weak D call: TRBD1 (5 bases). The germline V gene encodes CDR1 DFQATT and CDR2 SNEGSKA (reference sequence). The CDR3 loop spans 11 amino acids. With 3 bases removed from V and 8 bases from J, the gap between germline ends came to 10 bases. CDR3 coding DNA: TGCAGTGCTAGCGTCGGGGGGGGCTACACCTTC. Protein product: CSASVGGGYTF.

The chain links TRBV19 to TRBJ1-5; 7 bases are a match to TRBD1. CDR3 length: 14 amino acids. The V and J ends lost 5 bases and 2 bases, in that order; junction bases with no gene match: 3. The V gene's germline CDR1 is LNHDA and CDR2 SQIVND (reference sequence). CDR3 protein: CASSGTAGNQPQHF. The CDR3 region has the DNA TGTGCCAGTAGTGGGACAGCCGGCAATCAGCCCCAGCATTTT.

This chain links TRBV27 with TRBJ2-3; D is perhaps TRBD2 (5 bases). The CDR3 has 15 residues. V shed 5 bases and J shed 2 bases, with 14 bases lying between them. Germline lookup yields CDR1 MNHEY and CDR2 SMNVEV (reference sequence). In DNA, the CDR3 is TGTGCCAGCAGTCCCTCAGAGGGAATCACAGATACGCAGTATTTT. Translating gives CASSPSEGITDTQYF.

The chain couples TRBV5-1 to TRBJ1-6; D may be TRBD1 (5 bases). V shed 0 bases and J shed 7 bases, with 11 bases lying between them. Germline V CDR1 and CDR2: SGHRS, YFSETQ. The CDR3 is 15 residues long. CDR3 loop: CASSLGEAGNSPLHF. The CDR3 DNA follows: TGCGCCAGCAGCTTGGGGGAGGCAGGGAATTCACCCCTCCACTTT.